The 20 T cell receptor beta chains below come from one sample, sequenced in a study of T cell responses to AZD1222 COVID-19 vaccine. Repertoires were generated with immunoSEQ multiplex PCR, while TCRdb's copy carries only in-frame clones and drops some. The sample records 160,000 or so clones, roughly 90% being singletons. The sample in question was peripheral blood, obtained 28 days after the second AZD1222 dose. These receptors all come from an adult who received the AZD1222 COVID-19 vaccine.

The chain employs TRBV7-9 and TRBJ2-5, with D possibly being TRBD1 (6 bases). V shed 1 base and J shed 4 bases, with 10 bases lying between them. This CDR3 comprises 14 residues. CDR1 is SEHNR, CDR2 FQNEAQ, per germline (reference sequence). CDR3 residues: CASSLEAGAETQYF. The CDR3 coding sequence is TGTGCCAGCAGCTTAGAAGCAGGGGCAGAGACCCAGTACTTC.

The chain uses TRBV18 and TRBJ2-1; TRBD2 is a possible D gene (5 bases). Trimming removed 3 bases from V and 1 base from J, with 10 bases in between. Germline V CDR1 and CDR2: KGHSH, LQKENI. This CDR3 spans 15 amino acids. The CDR3: CASSPLVASYNEQFF. CDR3 coding DNA: TGTGCCAGCTCACCTTTGGTAGCGTCCTACAATGAGCAGTTCTTC.

The chain uses TRBV9 and TRBJ2-2; 8 bases are shared with TRBD1. The CDR3 is 14 amino acids. V dropped 3 bases and J dropped 5; count of bases not matched to a gene: 3. Germline values: CDR1 SGDLS, CDR2 YYNGEE. The CDR3 coding sequence is TGTGCCAGCAGCGCACAGGGGGTGACCGGGGAGCTGTTTTTT. It yields the protein CASSAQGVTGELFF.

The rearrangement joins TRBV2 to TRBJ2-7; D not resolved. Germline V gene sequence: CDR1 SNHLY, CDR2 FYNNEI. This CDR3 has 13 amino acids. Trimming pared 4 bases from V and 0 bases from J, leaving 7 bases between. The DNA of the CDR3 is TGTGCCAGCAGTGTCATGGTCTCCTACGAGCAGTACTTC. It codes for CASSVMVSYEQYF.

V is TRBV13 and J is TRBJ2-3, with D possibly matching TRBD2 (5 bases). CDR1 PRHDT and CDR2 FYEKMQ come from the germline V gene (reference sequence). This CDR3 has 13 residues. V dropped 7 bases and J dropped 3 bases, with 11 bases sitting between them. The CDR3 DNA reads as TGTGCCAGCACCCCTAGCAGAACAGATACGCAGTATTTT. Residues: CASTPSRTDTQYF.

This chain links TRBV2 with TRBJ1-1, with D uncertain. This CDR3 has 13 amino acids. Trimming removed 6 bases at V and 0 bases at J, with 8 bases between. Germline CDR1 is SNHLY and CDR2 is FYNNEI. The CDR3 reads CASRISMNTEAFF. DNA of the CDR3: TGTGCCAGCAGGATCAGTATGAACACTGAAGCTTTCTTT. Full variable domain (rest looked up from reference TRBV2 and TRBJ1-1): EPEVTQTPSHQVTQMGQEVILRCVPISNHLYFYWYRQILGQKVEFLVSFYNNEISEKSEIFDDQFSVERPDGSNFTLKIRSTKLEDSAMYFCASRISMNTEAFFGQGTRLTVV.

This clone is labeled as medium-sized (0.01 to 0.1%). The genes are TRBV30 and TRBJ2-3; no definite D call. CDR1 is GTSNPN, CDR2 SVGIG, per germline (reference sequence). The CDR3 sequence is 13 residues long. V gave up 5 bases and J gave up 2 bases, with 11 bases separating them. This CDR3 reads CAWSGGPTDTQYF. The DNA of the CDR3 is TGTGCCTGGTCGGGCGGACCCACAGATACGCAGTATTTT.

This chain uses TRBV10-3 with TRBJ1-6; 8 bases are a match to TRBD1. Germline V lookup: CDR1 ENHRY, CDR2 SYGVKD. V shed 3 bases, J shed 10 bases, and the junction held 5 bases outside the gene matches. The CDR3 has 14 amino acids. DNA of the CDR3: TGTGCCATCAGTGAATTACAGGGGGGATCACCCCTCCACTTT. It codes for CAISELQGGSPLHF.

This chain uses TRBV10-3 with TRBJ2-5; D not resolved. Germline CDR1 and CDR2: ENHRY and SYGVKD. V lost 5 bases, J lost 4 bases, and 5 bases lay in between. The CDR3 extends over 11 amino acids. The CDR3 protein is CAISPPETQYF. The CDR3 coding sequence is TGTGCCATCAGTCCCCCAGAGACCCAGTACTTC.

This chain uses TRBV3-1 (or the pseudogene TRBV3-2) with TRBJ2-1, with 10 bases aligning to TRBD2. CDR3 size: 16 residues. J gave up 7 bases and V 2 bases, and 8 bases lay outside the gene matches. The V gene's germline CDR1 is LGHDT and CDR2 YNNKEL (reference sequence). The CDR3 sequence is CASSQTRGSGRNEQFF. The CDR3 DNA reads TGTGCCAGCAGCCAAACAAGGGGTAGCGGGAGGAATGAGCAGTTCTTC.

The DNA for the CDR3 is TGTGCCAGCAGTGCGACAGGAAAGAACACTGAAGCTTTCTTT. It codes for CASSATGKNTEAFF. This chain connects TRBV27 to TRBJ1-1; perhaps TRBD1 as D (6 bases). CDR1 MNHEY and CDR2 SMNVEV come from the germline V gene (reference sequence). This CDR3 spans 14 amino acids. V was clipped by 5 bases and J by 1 base, with 11 bases between them.

This rearrangement joins TRBV5-5 to TRBJ2-1; unclear D gene. The CDR3 runs 19 residues. V was pared by 0 bases and J by 0 bases, with 19 bases between. Looked up from germline, CDR1 is SGHKS and CDR2 is YYEKEE (reference sequence). This chain's CDR3 is CASSLVQKFLQSSYNEQFF. CDR3 bases: TGTGCCAGCAGCTTGGTTCAGAAATTTCTCCAGAGCTCCTACAATGAGCAGTTCTTC.

The chain couples TRBV9 to TRBJ2-1; TRBD1 aligns across 9 bases. The V and J ends lost 0 bases and 7 bases, in that order; junction bases with no gene match: 11. Looked up from germline, CDR1 is SGDLS and CDR2 is YYNGEE. The CDR3 sequence is 17 residues long. The chain's CDR3 is CASSVARRTGDENEQFF. CDR3 coding DNA: TGTGCCAGCAGCGTAGCTCGCAGGACAGGGGATGAGAATGAGCAGTTCTTC.

The chain is built from TRBV2 and TRBJ1-1; TRBD1 might be the D (6 bases). CDR3 length equals 15 residues. Germline loops: CDR1 SNHLY, CDR2 FYNNEI. The germline V and J ends were trimmed by 4 bases and 3 bases, with 15 bases remaining between them. CDR3 residues: CASSGRGKGDTEAFF. The CDR3 region has the DNA TGTGCCAGCAGTGGTCGGGGAAAGGGGGACACTGAAGCTTTCTTT.

The genes are TRBV27 and TRBJ2-3; 13 nucleotides match TRBD2. The CDR3 totals 17 residues. V trimming: 6 bases; J trimming: 4 bases; junction bases outside the gene matches: 10. The V gene's germline CDR1 is MNHEY and CDR2 SMNVEV (reference sequence). As DNA, the CDR3 is TGTGCCAGCAGACGACTCGGGACTAGCGGGAAGGCAGATACGCAGTATTTT. This encodes CASRRLGTSGKADTQYF.

The chain links TRBV19 to TRBJ1-4; the D is unclear. The V end was cut by 7 bases, the J end by 4 bases, with 13 bases between. This CDR3 contains 14 residues. CDR1 and CDR2 (germline): LNHDA, SQIVND (reference sequence). The chain's CDR3 is CASTPVHRNEKLFF. The DNA of the CDR3 is TGTGCCAGTACCCCGGTTCACCGTAATGAAAAACTGTTTTTT.

This clone was detected once. The genes are TRBV18 and TRBJ2-3; D is perhaps TRBD1 (5 bases). The V and J ends lost 2 bases and 1 base respectively, with 16 bases between them. CDR1 KGHSH and CDR2 LQKENI come from the germline V gene. The CDR3 is 17 residues long. The CDR3 sequence is CASSPGAALWGTDTQYF. As DNA, the CDR3 is TGTGCCAGCTCACCAGGGGCAGCCCTTTGGGGCACAGATACGCAGTATTTT.

The chain joins TRBV28 to TRBJ2-7; D tentatively fits TRBD1 or TRBD2 (5 bases each). CDR3 length: 16 residues. The V end was cut by 1 base, the J end by 0 bases, with 13 bases between. The germline V gene encodes CDR1 MDHEN and CDR2 SYDVKM. CDR3 nucleotide sequence: TGTGCCAGCAGTTTATCGGGGCTAGCCAGCTCCTACGAGCAGTACTTC. Its protein is CASSLSGLASSYEQYF.

V gene TRBV28 combines with J gene TRBJ2-1; tentatively, D is TRBD2 (5 bases). The CDR3 runs 21 residues. The V end lost 3 bases, the J end lost 0 bases, and 27 bases lay between the germline ends. Per the germline V gene, CDR1 is MDHEN and CDR2 is SYDVKM. CDR3 sequence reads: CASSFGSLPLRAVPSYNEQFF. CDR3 coding DNA: TGTGCCAGCAGTTTTGGGTCCCTCCCTCTGCGGGCCGTGCCCTCCTACAATGAGCAGTTCTTC. The whole variable domain, filled in from reference TRBV28 and TRBJ2-1, reads DVKVTQSSRYLVKRTGEKVFLECVQDMDHENMFWYRQDPGLGLRLIYFSYDVKMKEKGDIPEGYSVSREKKERFSLILESASTNQTSMYLCASSFGSLPLRAVPSYNEQFFGPGTRLTVL.

The J gene is TRBJ2-1, the V gene TRBV2, with 9 bases aligning to TRBD2. Germline CDR1 is SNHLY and CDR2 is FYNNEI. Trimming removed 7 bases from V and 6 bases from J; junction bases left unmatched: 7. The CDR3 is 14 residues long. CDR3 in amino acids: CASMRSSGSNEQFF. CDR3 coding DNA: TGTGCCAGCATGAGGAGTAGCGGGAGCAATGAGCAGTTCTTC.